This is a list of T cell receptor beta chains from one sample in a study of blood T cells in healthy people across ages. TCRdb recomputed calls from the 5' RACE reads with MiXCR, one row per CDR3 protein. Of about 1.4 million distinct CDR3 sequences listed, 59% are singletons. The sequenced sample was blood. The receptor source for this set is a man aged 18 to 35 in good health. CDR3s include the opening cysteine and the closing phenylalanine or tryptophan. Each record gives: CDR3 length, clone size, D gene, J gene, V gene, CDR3 protein, CDR3 DNA. The D gene is left open where the match is weak. Clone size is shown for a subset of rows, as once, few, many or a class of expanded clone.

17 | . | . | TRBJ1-5 | TRBV6-2/TRBV6-3 | CASSYSRGAIRNQPQHF | TGTGCCAGCAGTTACTCGCGGGGGGCGATACGGAATCAGCCCCAGCATTTT
11 | few | . | TRBJ2-7 | TRBV12-3/TRBV12-4 | CASSITNEQYF | TGTGCCAGCAGCATAACTAACGAGCAGTACTTC
15 | few | . | TRBJ2-5 | TRBV13 | CASSLSGSEAETQYF | TGTGCCAGCAGCTTATCGGGGTCAGAGGCAGAGACCCAGTACTTC
16 | . | . | TRBJ2-5 | TRBV7-2 | CASSQMGSSPGETQYF | TGCGCCAGCAGCCAAATGGGGTCTTCCCCGGGGGAGACCCAGTACTTC
15 | . | . | TRBJ1-2 | TRBV5-1 | CASSSGSVGGYGYTF | TGCGCCAGCAGCTCGGGAAGCGTGGGCGGCTATGGCTACACCTTC
15 | . | TRBD1 | TRBJ1-2 | TRBV6-5 | CASSYQGQEFYGYTF | TGTGCCAGCAGTTACCAGGGACAGGAGTTCTATGGCTACACCTTC
15 | . | TRBD1 | TRBJ1-2 | TRBV6-5 | CASSLNRDRVQGYTF | TGTGCCAGCAGTTTAAACCGGGACAGGGTTCAAGGCTACACCTTC
14 | few | . | TRBJ2-1 | TRBV10-3 | CAISDPGGHNEQFF | TGTGCCATCAGTGACCCGGGGGGCCATAATGAGCAGTTCTTC
14 | many | TRBD1 | TRBJ2-5 | TRBV9 | CASGLGQSQETQYF | TGTGCCAGCGGACTGGGACAGTCCCAAGAGACCCAGTACTTC
13 | . | . | TRBJ2-1 | TRBV12-3/TRBV12-4 | CASSLARVNEQFF | TGTGCCAGCAGTTTAGCCAGGGTTAATGAGCAGTTCTTC
14 | few | . | TRBJ1-2 | TRBV29-1 | CSVEESIPNYGYTF | TGCAGCGTTGAAGAGTCCATACCTAACTATGGCTACACCTTC
14 | few | . | TRBJ2-3 | TRBV7-6 | CASSLTGILDTQYF | TGTGCCAGCAGCTTAACAGGGATTCTAGATACGCAGTATTTT
16 | . | TRBD2 | TRBJ2-5 | TRBV4-3 | CASSPQYGGYQETQYF | TGCGCCAGCAGCCCCCAATACGGGGGGTACCAAGAGACCCAGTACTTC
14 | few | TRBD1 | TRBJ2-1 | TRBV29-1 | CSVVAGGTYNEQFF | TGCAGCGTTGTGGCAGGGGGCACCTACAATGAGCAGTTCTTC
13 | . | TRBD1 | TRBJ2-7 | TRBV20-1 | CSATQGAFDEQYF | TGCAGTGCAACACAGGGGGCATTCGACGAGCAGTACTTC
11 | few | TRBD2 | TRBJ2-5 | TRBV29-1 | CSVDRGGTQYF | TGCAGCGTTGATCGGGGGGGGACCCAGTACTTC
16 | . | . | TRBJ2-5 | TRBV6-2/TRBV6-3 | CASSYSTTLPRETQYF | TGTGCCAGCAGTTACTCAACCACCCTGCCTCGAGAGACCCAGTACTTC
10 | . | . | TRBJ2-1 | TRBV25-1 | CASGTRAQFF | TGTGCCAGCGGAACTAGAGCTCAGTTCTTC
21 | . | TRBD2 | TRBJ2-3 | TRBV4-2 | CASSQDRFGASGETSTDTQYF | TGTGCCAGCAGCCAAGATAGGTTCGGGGCTAGCGGGGAGACTAGCACAGATACGCAGTATTTT
13 | . | . | TRBJ2-7 | TRBV24-1 | CATSAGSPYEQYF | TGTGCCACCAGTGCCGGCAGCCCCTACGAGCAGTACTTC
16 | . | TRBD2 | TRBJ2-2 | TRBV7-9 | CASSRTSGANTGELFF | TGTGCCAGCAGCAGGACTAGCGGGGCCAACACCGGGGAGCTGTTTTTT
13 | few | TRBD2 | TRBJ2-3 | TRBV20-1 | CSALGTTTDTQYF | TGCAGTGCTCTCGGGACTACCACAGATACGCAGTATTTT
19 | . | TRBD1 | TRBJ1-1 | TRBV7-9 | CASSFLLGTAGRGNTEAFF | TGTGCCAGCAGCTTTCTTTTGGGGACAGCGGGGAGGGGGAACACTGAAGCTTTCTTT
16 | . | . | TRBJ2-4 | TRBV4-2 | CASSQEARGAKNIQYF | TGTGCCAGCAGCCAAGAGGCACGGGGGGCCAAAAACATTCAGTACTTC
16 | . | . | TRBJ2-7 | TRBV24-1 | CATSDLQAGATYEQYF | TGTGCCACCAGTGATTTGCAGGCGGGGGCGACCTACGAGCAGTACTTC
16 | once | TRBD1 | TRBJ2-5 | TRBV5-5 | CASSPGQEMYQETQYF | TGTGCCAGCAGCCCGGGACAGGAGATGTACCAAGAGACCCAGTACTTC
15 | . | TRBD1 | TRBJ2-7 | TRBV5-1 | CASSLAGTGVREQYF | TGCGCCAGCAGCTTGGCCGGGACAGGGGTGCGCGAGCAGTACTTC
16 | . | TRBD1 | TRBJ2-3 | TRBV2 | CASSGIRDRSTDTQYF | TGTGCCAGCAGTGGTATTCGGGACAGGAGCACAGATACGCAGTATTTT
16 | . | . | TRBJ1-4 | TRBV6-1 | CAIGRGVRTVNEKLFF | TGTGCCATCGGTCGGGGTGTGCGGACAGTTAATGAAAAACTGTTTTTT
15 | . | TRBD1 | TRBJ2-7 | TRBV12-3/TRBV12-4 | CASKAGTGSSYEQYF | TGTGCCAGCAAAGCCGGGACAGGGAGCTCCTACGAGCAGTACTTC
14 | . | TRBD1 | TRBJ1-5 | TRBV6-6 | CASNNRGSLQPQHF | TGTGCCAGCAATAACAGGGGTTCGTTACAGCCCCAGCATTTT
17 | . | TRBD2 | TRBJ2-1 | TRBV4-1 | CASSQVAGVSSYNEQFF | TGCGCCAGCAGCCAAGTAGCGGGAGTTAGCTCCTACAATGAGCAGTTCTTC
18 | . | TRBD2 | TRBJ2-1 | TRBV29-1 | CSVAQGAASGRAMDEQFF | TGCAGCGTAGCCCAGGGGGCGGCTAGCGGGAGGGCCATGGATGAGCAGTTCTTC
15 | . | TRBD2 | TRBJ2-1 | TRBV13 | CASSRTGLAYNEQFF | TGTGCCAGCAGTCGTACGGGACTAGCGTACAATGAGCAGTTCTTC
13 | . | . | TRBJ1-2 | TRBV6-5 | CASKSAEGYGYTF | TGTGCCAGCAAATCGGCAGAGGGCTATGGCTACACCTTC
12 | many | . | TRBJ2-2 | TRBV5-1 | CASSLNTGELFF | TGTGCCAGCAGTTTAAACACCGGGGAGCTGTTTTTT
21 | . | TRBD1 | TRBJ2-3 | TRBV29-1 | CSVVGQGVGLGPTFYTDTQYF | TGCAGCGTTGTGGGACAGGGGGTTGGGTTAGGCCCGACTTTTTACACAGATACGCAGTATTTT
14 | . | . | TRBJ2-7 | TRBV20-1 | CSACLTGFVYEQYF | TGCAGTGCCTGTCTTACAGGGTTCGTCTACGAGCAGTACTTC
10 | few | . | TRBJ2-7 | TRBV29-1 | CSVGAPKQYF | TGCAGCGTTGGAGCTCCGAAGCAGTACTTC
15 | . | TRBD1 | TRBJ2-7 | TRBV28 | CASSQPGDRGYEQYF | TGTGCCAGTTCCCAACCCGGGGACAGGGGCTACGAGCAGTACTTC
13 | few | . | TRBJ1-1 | TRBV3-1 | CASSQLTGTEAFF | TGTGCCAGCAGCCAACTAACAGGGACTGAAGCTTTCTTT
14 | . | TRBD1 | TRBJ2-7 | TRBV11-1 | CASSPDRVIYEQYF | TGTGCCAGCAGCCCGGACAGGGTTATCTACGAGCAGTACTTC
14 | . | . | TRBJ1-2 | TRBV5-1 | CASSLVGAPDGYTF | TGCGCCAGCAGCTTGGTAGGGGCACCTGATGGCTACACCTTC
13 | . | . | TRBJ1-1 | TRBV5-1 | CASSLGEVTEAFF | TGCGCCAGCAGCTTGGGGGAGGTTACTGAAGCTTTCTTT
14 | . | . | TRBJ1-2 | TRBV20-1 | CSARPWTDNYGYTF | TGCAGTGCCAGACCCTGGACAGACAACTATGGCTACACCTTC
14 | . | TRBD1 | TRBJ2-1 | TRBV20-1 | CSARTGQGEGEQFF | TGCAGTGCTAGAACGGGACAGGGGGAAGGTGAGCAGTTCTTC
13 | . | . | TRBJ1-2 | TRBV29-1 | CSVDEDKEVSYTF | TGCAGTGTTGATGAGGACAAGGAAGTTAGCTACACCTTC
15 | . | TRBD1 | TRBJ2-7 | TRBV6-5 | CASSWLGTGGHEQYF | TGTGCCAGCAGTTGGCTCGGGACAGGGGGCCACGAGCAGTACTTC
14 | . | . | TRBJ1-1 | TRBV20-1 | CSARLGTVNTEAFF | TGCAGTGCGCGGCTGGGCACAGTGAACACTGAAGCTTTCTTT
14 | . | . | TRBJ2-3 | TRBV6-2/TRBV6-3 | CASSYSRVPDTQYF | TGTGCCAGCAGTTACTCGAGGGTACCAGATACGCAGTATTTT
15 | . | TRBD2 | TRBJ2-5 | TRBV6-6 | CASSYLPSGQETQYF | TGTGCCAGCAGTTACCTCCCTAGCGGCCAAGAGACCCAGTACTTC
13 | . | TRBD2 | TRBJ2-1 | TRBV20-1 | CSAGGLAGEEQFF | TGCAGTGCTGGGGGACTAGCGGGAGAAGAGCAGTTCTTC
15 | . | TRBD2 | TRBJ2-1 | TRBV13 | CANSTPAGDLNEQFF | TGTGCCAACAGTACCCCAGCGGGAGATCTGAATGAGCAGTTCTTC
16 | . | TRBD1 | TRBJ1-2 | TRBV7-9 | CASSHEPTGLTGGYTF | TGTGCCAGCAGCCACGAGCCAACTGGTCTGACAGGGGGCTACACCTTC
13 | once | . | TRBJ1-5 | TRBV2 | CASKFGLFRPQHF | TGTGCCAGCAAATTTGGGCTCTTCCGGCCCCAGCATTTT
13 | few | . | TRBJ2-1 | TRBV5-1 | CASSLAADNEQFF | TGCGCCAGCAGCTTGGCGGCGGACAATGAGCAGTTCTTC
13 | . | . | TRBJ2-3 | TRBV7-9 | CASSEDEEATQYF | TGTGCCAGCAGCGAGGACGAGGAAGCTACGCAGTATTTT